This T cell receptor (beta chain) was recorded in a study of T-cell memory formation after mild COVID-19. The CDR3 sequence is 14 residues long. Germline V gene lookup returns CDR1 LGHNA and CDR2 YSLEER. V lost 0 bases, J lost 5 bases, and 8 bases lay in between. Study results and caveats: Pre-infection memory harbored some responding clones, suggesting cross-reactive memory joined. Clones contracting over day 15 to 85 were CD4/CD8 balanced, with later expanders leaning CD4+. Whether second-wave clones peaking at day 37 were SARS-CoV-2 specific went unconfirmed. Shrinking CD4+ clones were chiefly CM and EM; CD8+ ones were chiefly EMRA.

TCRdb passed the 5' RACE reads through MiXCR, listing each CDR3 protein once. The sample yields fewer than 95,000 distinct CDR3 sequences, around 16% seen once. This clonotype has at least ten counts. No antigen is known for it. The TCR originated in a young man who had mild COVID-19 (a few samples of this study predate the infection). Cell type and time point are not known. Sequenced input: PBMCs or a T cell subset sorted from them (not recorded which). This sequence joins TRBV4-3 and TRBJ2-1; D might be TRBD2 (5 bases). The CDR3 DNA reads TGCGCCAGCAGCCAAGATATCGGGGACAATGAGCAGTTCTTC. This translates into CASSQDIGDNEQFF.